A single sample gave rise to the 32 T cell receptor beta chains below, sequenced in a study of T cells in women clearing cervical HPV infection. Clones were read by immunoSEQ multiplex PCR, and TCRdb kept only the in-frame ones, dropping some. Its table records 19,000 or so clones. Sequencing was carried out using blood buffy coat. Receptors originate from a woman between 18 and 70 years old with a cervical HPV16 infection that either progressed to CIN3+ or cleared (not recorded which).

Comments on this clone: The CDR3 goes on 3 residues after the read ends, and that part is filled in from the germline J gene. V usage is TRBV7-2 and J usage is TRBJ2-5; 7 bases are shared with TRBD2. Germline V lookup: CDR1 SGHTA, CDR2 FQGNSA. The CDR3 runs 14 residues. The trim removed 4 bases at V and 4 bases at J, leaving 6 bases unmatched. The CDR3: CASSWGGVRETQYF. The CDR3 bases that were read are TGTGCCAGCAGCTGGGGGGGGGTTAGAGAGACC.

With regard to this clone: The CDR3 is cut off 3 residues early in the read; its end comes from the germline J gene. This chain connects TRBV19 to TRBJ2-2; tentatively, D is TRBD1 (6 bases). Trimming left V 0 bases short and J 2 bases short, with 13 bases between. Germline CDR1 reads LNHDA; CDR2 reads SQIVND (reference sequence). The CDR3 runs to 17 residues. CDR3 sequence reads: CASSIDSGTPNTGELFF. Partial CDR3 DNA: TGTGCCAGTAGTATAGATTCGGGGACACCAAACACCGGGGAG. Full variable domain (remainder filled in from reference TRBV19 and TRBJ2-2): DGGITQSPKYLFRKEGQNVTLSCEQNLNHDAMYWYRQDPGQGLRLIYYSQIVNDFQKGDIAEGYSVSREKKESFPLTVTSAQKNPTAFYLCASSIDSGTPNTGELFFGEGSRLTVL.

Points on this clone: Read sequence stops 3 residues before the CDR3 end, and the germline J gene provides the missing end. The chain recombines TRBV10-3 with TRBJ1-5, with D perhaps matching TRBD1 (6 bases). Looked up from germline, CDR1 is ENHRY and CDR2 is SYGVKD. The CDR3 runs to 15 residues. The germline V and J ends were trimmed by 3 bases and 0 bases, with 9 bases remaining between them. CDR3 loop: CAISERQASNQPQHF. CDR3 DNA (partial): TGTGCCATCAGTGAACGACAGGCTAGCAATCAGCCC.

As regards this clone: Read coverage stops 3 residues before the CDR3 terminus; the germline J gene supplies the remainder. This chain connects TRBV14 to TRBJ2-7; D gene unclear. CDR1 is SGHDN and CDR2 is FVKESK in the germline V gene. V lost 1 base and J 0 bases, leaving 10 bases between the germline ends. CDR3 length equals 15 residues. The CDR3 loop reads CASSQAGSSSYEQYF. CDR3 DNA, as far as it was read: TGTGCCAGCAGCCAAGCCGGTAGTAGCTCCTACGAG.

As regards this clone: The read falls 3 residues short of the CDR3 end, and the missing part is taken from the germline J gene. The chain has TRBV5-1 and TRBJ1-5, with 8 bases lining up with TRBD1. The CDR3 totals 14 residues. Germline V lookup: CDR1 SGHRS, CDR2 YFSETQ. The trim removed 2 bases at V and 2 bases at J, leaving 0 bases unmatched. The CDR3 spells CASSLQGGNQPQHF. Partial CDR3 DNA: TGCGCCAGCAGCTTACAGGGGGGCAATCAGCCC.

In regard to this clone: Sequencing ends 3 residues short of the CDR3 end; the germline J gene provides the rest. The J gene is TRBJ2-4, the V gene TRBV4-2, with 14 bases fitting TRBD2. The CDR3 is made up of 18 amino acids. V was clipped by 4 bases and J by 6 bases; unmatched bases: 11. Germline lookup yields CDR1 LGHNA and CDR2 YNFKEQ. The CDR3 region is CASSREVGTSGSTNIQYF. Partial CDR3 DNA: TGTGCCAGCAGCCGAGAGGTGGGGACTAGCGGGAGCACAAACATT.

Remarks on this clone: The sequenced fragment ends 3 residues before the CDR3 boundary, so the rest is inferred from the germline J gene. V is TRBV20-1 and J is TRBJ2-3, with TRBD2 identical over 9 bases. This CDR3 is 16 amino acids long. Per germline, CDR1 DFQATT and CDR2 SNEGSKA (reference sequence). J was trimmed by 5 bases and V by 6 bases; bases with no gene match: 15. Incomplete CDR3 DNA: TGCAGTGCCCGAGGGAGGGAGCGGGGGGCTGGAGATACG. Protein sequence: CSARGRERGAGDT. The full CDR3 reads CSARGRERGAGDTQYF.

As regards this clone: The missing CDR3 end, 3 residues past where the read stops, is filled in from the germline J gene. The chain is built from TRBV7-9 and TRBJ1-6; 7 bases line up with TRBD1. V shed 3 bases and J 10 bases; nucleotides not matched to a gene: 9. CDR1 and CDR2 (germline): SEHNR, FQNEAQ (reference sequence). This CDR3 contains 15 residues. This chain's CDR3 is CASSFQGQKDSPLHF. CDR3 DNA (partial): TGTGCCAGCAGCTTTCAGGGACAGAAGGACTCACCC.

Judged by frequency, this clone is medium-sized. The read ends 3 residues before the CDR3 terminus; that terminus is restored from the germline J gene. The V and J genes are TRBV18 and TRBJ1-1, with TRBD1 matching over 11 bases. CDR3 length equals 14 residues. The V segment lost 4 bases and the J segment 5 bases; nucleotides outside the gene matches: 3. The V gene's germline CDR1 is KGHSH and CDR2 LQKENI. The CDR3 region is CASSRDRGETEAFF. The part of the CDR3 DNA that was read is TGTGCCAGCTCACGGGACAGGGGGGAAACTGAA.

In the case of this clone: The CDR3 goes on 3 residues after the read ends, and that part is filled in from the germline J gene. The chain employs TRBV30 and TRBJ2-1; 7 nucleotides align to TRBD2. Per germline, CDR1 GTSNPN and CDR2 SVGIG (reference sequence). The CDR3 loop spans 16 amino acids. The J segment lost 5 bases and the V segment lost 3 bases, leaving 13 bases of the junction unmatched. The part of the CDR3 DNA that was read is TGTGCCTGGAGGGGGCTAGCGGTCCGTCCCGACAATGAG. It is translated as CAWRGLAVRPDNE. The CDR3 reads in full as CAWRGLAVRPDNEQFF.

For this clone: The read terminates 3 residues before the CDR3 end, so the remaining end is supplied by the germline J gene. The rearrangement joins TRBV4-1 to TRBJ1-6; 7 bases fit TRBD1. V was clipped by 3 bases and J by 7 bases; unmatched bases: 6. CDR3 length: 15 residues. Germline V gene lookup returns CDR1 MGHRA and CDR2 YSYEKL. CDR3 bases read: TGCGCCAGCAGCCAGACACAGGGGATAAATTCACCC. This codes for CASSQTQGINSP. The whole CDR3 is CASSQTQGINSPLHF.

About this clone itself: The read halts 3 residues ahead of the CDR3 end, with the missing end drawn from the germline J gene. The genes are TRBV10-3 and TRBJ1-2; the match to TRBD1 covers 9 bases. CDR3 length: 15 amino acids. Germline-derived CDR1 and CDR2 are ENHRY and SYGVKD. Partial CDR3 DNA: TGTGCCATCAGTGATATGGACAGGGGCACCTACGAC. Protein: CAISDMDRGTYD. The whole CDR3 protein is CAISDMDRGTYDYTF.

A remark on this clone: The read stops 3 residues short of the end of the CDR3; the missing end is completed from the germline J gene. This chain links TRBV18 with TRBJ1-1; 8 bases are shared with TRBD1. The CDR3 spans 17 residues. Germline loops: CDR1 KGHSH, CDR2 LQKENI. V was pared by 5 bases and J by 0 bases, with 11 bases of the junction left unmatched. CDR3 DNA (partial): TGTGCCAGCTCATGGGTGGGGACAGGCCTTGTGAACACTGAA. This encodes CASSWVGTGLVNTE. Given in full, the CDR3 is CASSWVGTGLVNTEAFF.

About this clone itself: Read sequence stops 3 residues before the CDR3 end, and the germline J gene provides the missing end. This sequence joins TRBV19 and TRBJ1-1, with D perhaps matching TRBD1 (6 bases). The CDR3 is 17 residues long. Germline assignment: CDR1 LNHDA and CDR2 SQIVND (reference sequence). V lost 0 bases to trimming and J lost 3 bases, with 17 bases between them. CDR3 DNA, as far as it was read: TGTGCCAGTAGTATAGATGGGGACACCTACCCGCACACTGAA. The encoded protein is CASSIDGDTYPHTE. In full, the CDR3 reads CASSIDGDTYPHTEAFF.

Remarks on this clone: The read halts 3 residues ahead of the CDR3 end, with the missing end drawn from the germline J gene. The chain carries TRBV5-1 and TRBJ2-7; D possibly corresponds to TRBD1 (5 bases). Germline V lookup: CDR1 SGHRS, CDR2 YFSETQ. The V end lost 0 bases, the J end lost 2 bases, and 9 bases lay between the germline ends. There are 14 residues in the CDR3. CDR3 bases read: TGCGCCAGCAGCTTGGCAACAGGAACCTACGAG. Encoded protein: CASSLATGTYE. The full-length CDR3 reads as CASSLATGTYEQYF. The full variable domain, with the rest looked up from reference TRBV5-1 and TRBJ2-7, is KAGVTQTPRYLIKTRGQQVTLSCSPISGHRSVSWYQQTPGQGLQFLFEYFSETQRNKGNFPGRFSGRQFSNSRSEMNVSTLELGDSALYLCASSLATGTYEQYFGPGTRLTVT.

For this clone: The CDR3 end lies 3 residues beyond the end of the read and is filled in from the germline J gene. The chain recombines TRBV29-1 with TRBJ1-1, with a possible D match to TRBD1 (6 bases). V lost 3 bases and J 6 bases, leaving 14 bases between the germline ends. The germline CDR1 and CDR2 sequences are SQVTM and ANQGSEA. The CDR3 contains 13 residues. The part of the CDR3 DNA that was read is TGCAGCGTTGATGGCAGGGGTATAGCTGAA. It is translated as CSVDGRGIAE. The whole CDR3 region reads CSVDGRGIAEAFF.

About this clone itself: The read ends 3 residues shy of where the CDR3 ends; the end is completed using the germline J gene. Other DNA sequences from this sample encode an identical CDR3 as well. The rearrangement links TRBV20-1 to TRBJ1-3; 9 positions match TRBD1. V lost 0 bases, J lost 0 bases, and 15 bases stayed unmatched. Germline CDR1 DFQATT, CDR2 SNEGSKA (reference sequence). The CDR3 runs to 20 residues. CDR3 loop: CSARDRSSRDREASGNTIYF. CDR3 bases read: TGCAGTGCTAGAGATAGAAGTTCGCGGGACAGGGAAGCCTCTGGAAACACC.

Incomplete CDR3 DNA: TGTGCCAGCAGTTCGCAGGGAGAACGAGGTGAAAAA. It yields the protein CASSSQGERGEK. The complete CDR3 protein is CASSSQGERGEKLFF. V is TRBV12-3 or TRBV12-4 and J is TRBJ1-4, with D perhaps TRBD1 (5 bases). The read ends 3 residues shy of where the CDR3 ends; the end is completed using the germline J gene. The CDR3 runs 15 residues. V was shortened by 4 bases and J by 7 bases, with 16 bases between the two germline ends.

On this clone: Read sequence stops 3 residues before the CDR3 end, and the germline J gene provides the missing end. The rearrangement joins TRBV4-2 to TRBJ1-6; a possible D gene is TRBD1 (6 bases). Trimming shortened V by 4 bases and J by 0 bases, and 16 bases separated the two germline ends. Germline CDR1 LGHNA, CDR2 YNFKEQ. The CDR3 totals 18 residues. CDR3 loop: CASSPGGTGFSYNSPLHF. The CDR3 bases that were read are TGTGCCAGCAGCCCGGGGGGAACAGGGTTCTCCTATAATTCACCC.

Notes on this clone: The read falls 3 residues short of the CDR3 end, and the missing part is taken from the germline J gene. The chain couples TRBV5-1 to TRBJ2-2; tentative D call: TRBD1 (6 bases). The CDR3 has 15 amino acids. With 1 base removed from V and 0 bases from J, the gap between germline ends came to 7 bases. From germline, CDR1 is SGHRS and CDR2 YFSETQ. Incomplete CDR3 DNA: TGCGCCAGCAGCTTGCAGGGGACGAACACCGGGGAG. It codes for CASSLQGTNTGE. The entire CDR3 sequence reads CASSLQGTNTGELFF.

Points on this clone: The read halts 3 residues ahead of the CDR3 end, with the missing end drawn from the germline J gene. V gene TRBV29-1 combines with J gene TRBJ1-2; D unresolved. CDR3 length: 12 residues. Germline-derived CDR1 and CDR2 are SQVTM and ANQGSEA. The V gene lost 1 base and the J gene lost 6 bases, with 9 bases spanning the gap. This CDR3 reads CSVEAQVDGYTF. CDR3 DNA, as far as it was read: TGCAGCGTTGAAGCCCAGGTCGATGGC.

The chain's CDR3 is CASSPQVNYEQYF. CDR3 bases read: TGTGCCAGCAGTCCTCAGGTGAACTACGAG. The V call is TRBV27, the J call TRBJ2-7; unclear D gene. The read is 3 residues too short to cover the CDR3 end, so that end is filled in from the germline J gene. Trimming took off 5 bases at V and 3 bases at J, with 11 bases between the two ends. The CDR3 sequence is 13 residues long. The germline gives CDR1 MNHEY, CDR2 SMNVEV (reference sequence).

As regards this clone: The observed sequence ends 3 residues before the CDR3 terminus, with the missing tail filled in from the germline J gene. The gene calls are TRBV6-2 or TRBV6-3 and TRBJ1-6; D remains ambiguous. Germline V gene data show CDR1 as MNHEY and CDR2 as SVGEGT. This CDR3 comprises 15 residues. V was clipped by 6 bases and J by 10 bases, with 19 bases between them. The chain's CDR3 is CASRQAGIVGSPLHF. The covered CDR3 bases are TGTGCCAGCAGGCAAGCGGGGATTGTTGGATCACCC.

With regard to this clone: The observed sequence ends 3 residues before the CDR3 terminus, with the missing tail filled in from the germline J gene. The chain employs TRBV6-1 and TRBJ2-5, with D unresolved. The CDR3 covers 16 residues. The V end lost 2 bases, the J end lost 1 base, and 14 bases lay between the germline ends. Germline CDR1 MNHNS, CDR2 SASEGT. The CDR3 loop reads CASSEPPRRVQETQYF. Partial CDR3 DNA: TGTGCCAGCAGTGAACCGCCCAGAAGGGTCCAAGAGACC.

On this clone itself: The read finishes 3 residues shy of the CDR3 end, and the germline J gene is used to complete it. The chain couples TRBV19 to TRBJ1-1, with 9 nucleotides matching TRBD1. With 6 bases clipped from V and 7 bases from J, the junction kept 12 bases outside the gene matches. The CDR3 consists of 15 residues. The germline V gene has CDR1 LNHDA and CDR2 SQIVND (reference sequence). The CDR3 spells CASSRPDRGMGEAFF. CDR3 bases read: TGTGCCAGTAGCCGACCGGACAGGGGCATGGGTGAA.

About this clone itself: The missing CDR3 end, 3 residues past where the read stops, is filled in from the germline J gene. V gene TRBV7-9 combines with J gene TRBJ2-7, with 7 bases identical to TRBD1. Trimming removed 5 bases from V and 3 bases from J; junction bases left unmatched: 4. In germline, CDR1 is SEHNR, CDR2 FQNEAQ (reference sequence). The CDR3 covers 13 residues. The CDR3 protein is CASSRDRDYEQYF. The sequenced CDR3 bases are TGTGCCAGCAGCCGGGACAGAGACTACGAG.

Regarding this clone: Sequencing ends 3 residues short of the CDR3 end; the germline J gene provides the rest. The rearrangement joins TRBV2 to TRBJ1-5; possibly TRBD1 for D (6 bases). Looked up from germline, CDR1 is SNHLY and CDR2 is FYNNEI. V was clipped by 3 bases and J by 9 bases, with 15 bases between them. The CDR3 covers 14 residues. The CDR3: CASSEGLPQGPQHF. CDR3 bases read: TGTGCCAGCAGTGAGGGCCTCCCACAGGGGCCC.

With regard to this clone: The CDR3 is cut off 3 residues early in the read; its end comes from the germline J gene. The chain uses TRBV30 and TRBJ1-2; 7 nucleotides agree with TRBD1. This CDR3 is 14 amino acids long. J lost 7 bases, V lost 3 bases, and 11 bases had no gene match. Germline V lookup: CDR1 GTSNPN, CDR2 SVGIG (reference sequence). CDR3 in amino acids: CAWRPKDRRIGYTF. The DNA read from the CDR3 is TGTGCCTGGAGGCCGAAGGACAGGAGAATTGGC.

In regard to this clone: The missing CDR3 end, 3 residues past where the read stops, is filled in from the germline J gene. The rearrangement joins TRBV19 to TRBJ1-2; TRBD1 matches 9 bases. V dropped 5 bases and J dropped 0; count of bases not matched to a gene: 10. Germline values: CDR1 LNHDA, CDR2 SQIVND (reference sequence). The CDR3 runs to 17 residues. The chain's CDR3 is CASSQTITGGPNYGYTF. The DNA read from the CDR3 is TGTGCCAGTAGTCAGACAATTACAGGGGGCCCTAACTATGGC.

The chain's CDR3 is CASSLGPDTGELFF. The CDR3 bases that were read are TGCGCCAGCAGCTTGGGTCCAGACACCGGGGAG. The gene calls are TRBV5-1 and TRBJ2-2, with D unresolved. The read ends 3 residues before the CDR3 terminus; that terminus is restored from the germline J gene. Looked up from germline, CDR1 is SGHRS and CDR2 is YFSETQ. The CDR3 extends over 14 amino acids. Trimming stripped 0 bases from V and 3 bases from J, with 6 bases between.

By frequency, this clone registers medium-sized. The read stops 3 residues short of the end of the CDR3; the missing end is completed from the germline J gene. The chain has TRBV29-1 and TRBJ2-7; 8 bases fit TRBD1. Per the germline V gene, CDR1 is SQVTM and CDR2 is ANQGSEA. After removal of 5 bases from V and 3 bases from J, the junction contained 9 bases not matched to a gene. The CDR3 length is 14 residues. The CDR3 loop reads CSVKWTGSFYEQYF. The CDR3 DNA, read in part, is TGCAGCGTTAAGTGGACAGGGAGTTTCTACGAG.

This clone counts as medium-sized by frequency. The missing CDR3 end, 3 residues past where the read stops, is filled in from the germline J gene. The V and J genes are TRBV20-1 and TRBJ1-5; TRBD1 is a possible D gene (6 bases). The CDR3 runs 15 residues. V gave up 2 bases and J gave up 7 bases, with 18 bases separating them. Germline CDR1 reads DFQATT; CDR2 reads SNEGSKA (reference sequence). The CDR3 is CSARPSSRGEQPQHF. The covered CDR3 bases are TGCAGTGCTAGACCCTCCTCCAGGGGCGAGCAGCCC.